This T cell receptor (beta chain) was obtained from a study of identifying expanded T cells in peripheral blood. Notes on the study in general: Technical replicates showed roughly 1.2 changed clones; approximately 2 weeks approximately 15; four weeks 19. Across healthy donors, higher total template counts meant significantly greater approximately two-week count variance.

To note about this clone: Its antigen is still unknown.

Collection occurred without any documented infections or immune events in donors. This CDR3 is 12 amino acids long. V was cut by 0 bases and J by 11 bases, with 11 bases left in between. CDR1 is SGHDT and CDR2 is YYEEEE in the germline V gene. TCRdb keeps only in-frame clones here, not all; method: immunoSEQ multiplex PCR. Counted here are some 78,000 clones, roughly 86% occurring once; the ten biggest clones make up around 19%. The clonotype comes from a person aged 18 to 75 in good health. The chain links TRBV5-6 to TRBJ1-1, with a weak D call TRBD1 (5 bases). Source material: blood. CDR3: CASSLVGDLAFF. The CDR3 bases are TGTGCCAGCAGCTTGGTTGGGGACTTGGCTTTCTTT. Full variable domain (rest looked up from reference TRBV5-6 and TRBJ1-1): DAGVTQSPTHLIKTRGQQVTLRCSPKSGHDTVSWYQQALGQGPQFIFQYYEEEERQRGNFPDRFSGHQFPNYSSELNVNALLLGDSALYLCASSLVGDLAFFGQGTRLTVV.